This passage covers 3 T cell receptor beta chains from one sample sequenced in a study of cytomegalovirus exposure and HLA in healthy donors (dated by TCRdb to the late 2010s). Library preparation was by the immunoSEQ multiplex PCR assay. For the multiplex PCR, a mixture combining 60 forward primers for TCR Vbeta segments and 13 reverse primers for TCR Jbeta segments was used. What TCRdb holds here is the immuneACCESS table cut down to in-frame rearrangements. Part of the clones is not present; checked against another copy, under half of the missing clones reflect an unresolved V gene, and the others are unexplained. This sample is represented by some 190,000 clones; less than 85% of them were singletons. The ten largest clones represent 1% of the sample. The source material was PBMCs. The receptor set was obtained from a boy between 2 and 10 years old in good health and CMV-seronegative.

The chain is built from TRBV5-1 and TRBJ1-6, with 10 bases fitting TRBD1. Germline V gene sequence: CDR1 SGHRS, CDR2 YFSETQ. The V gene end was trimmed by 3 bases and the J gene end by 0 bases; junction bases not matched to a gene: 15. CDR3 size: 21 residues. The CDR3 protein is CASSSGTGALFGSSYNSPLHF. For the CDR3, the DNA is TGCGCCAGCAGCTCCGGGACAGGGGCCTTATTCGGGAGCTCCTATAATTCACCCCTCCACTTT. Complete variable domain (other parts from reference TRBV5-1 and TRBJ1-6): KAGVTQTPRYLIKTRGQQVTLSCSPISGHRSVSWYQQTPGQGLQFLFEYFSETQRNKGNFPGRFSGRQFSNSRSEMNVSTLELGDSALYLCASSSGTGALFGSSYNSPLHFGNGTRLTVT.

The genes are TRBV19 and TRBJ2-7; TRBD2 aligns across 10 bases. Germline values: CDR1 LNHDA, CDR2 SQIVND (reference sequence). Trimming cost V 5 bases and J 2 bases; bases outside gene matches: 3. The CDR3 contains 14 residues. CDR3 in amino acids: CASSRLAGAYEQYF. In nucleotides, the CDR3 is TGTGCCAGTAGTCGGCTAGCGGGAGCCTACGAGCAGTACTTC.

V and J are TRBV27 and TRBJ2-7; 9 bases match TRBD1. Germline lookup yields CDR1 MNHEY and CDR2 SMNVEV (reference sequence). The V and J ends lost 4 bases and 5 bases, in that order; junction bases with no gene match: 9. There are 15 residues in the CDR3. The CDR3 is CASSSPGQGYNEQYF. In DNA form, the CDR3 reads TGTGCCAGCAGTTCCCCGGGACAGGGCTATAACGAGCAGTACTTC.